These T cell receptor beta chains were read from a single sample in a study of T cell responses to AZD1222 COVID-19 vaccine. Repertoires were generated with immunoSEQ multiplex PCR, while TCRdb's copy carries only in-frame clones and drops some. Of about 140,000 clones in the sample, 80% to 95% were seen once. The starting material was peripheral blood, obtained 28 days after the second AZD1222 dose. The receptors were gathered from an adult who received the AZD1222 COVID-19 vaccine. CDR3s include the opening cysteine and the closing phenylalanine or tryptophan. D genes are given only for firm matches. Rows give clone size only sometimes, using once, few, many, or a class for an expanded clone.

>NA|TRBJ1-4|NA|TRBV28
CASSNRDLSTKLFF
TGTGCCAGCAGTAACCGGGACCTTTCTACAAAACTGTTTTTT
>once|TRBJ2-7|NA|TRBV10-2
CASSEVSRVGNEQYF
TGCGCCAGCAGTGAGGTATCCAGGGTGGGGAACGAGCAGTACTTC
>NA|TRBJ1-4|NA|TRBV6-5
CASSHIGEKLFF
TGTGCCAGCAGCCACATAGGTGAAAAACTGTTTTTT
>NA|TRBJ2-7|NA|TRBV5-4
CAISRGAGYEQYF
TGTGCCATATCACGGGGGGCTGGCTACGAGCAGTACTTC
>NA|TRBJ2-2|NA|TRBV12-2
CASRLARTQAPANTGELFF
TGTGCAAGTCGCTTAGCCAGAACACAGGCTCCTGCGAACACCGGGGAGCTGTTTTTT
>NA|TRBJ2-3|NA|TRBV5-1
CASSLERSWGTDTQYF
TGCGCCAGCAGCTTGGAGAGGTCATGGGGCACAGATACGCAGTATTTT
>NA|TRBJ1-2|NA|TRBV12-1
CASSFGTGGDYGYTF
TGTGCCAGCAGCTTCGGGACAGGGGGCGACTATGGCTACACCTTC
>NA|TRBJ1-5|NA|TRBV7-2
CASSPRSWGQPQHF
TGTGCCAGCAGCCCTAGATCGTGGGGACAGCCCCAGCATTTT
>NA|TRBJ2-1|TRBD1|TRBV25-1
CASRPVRDREGNEQFF
TGTGCCAGCAGGCCCGTCCGGGACAGGGAGGGCAATGAGCAGTTCTTC
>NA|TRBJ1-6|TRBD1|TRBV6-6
CASRGDSALHSPLHF
TGTGCCAGCAGGGGGGACAGCGCTTTACATTCACCCCTCCACTTT
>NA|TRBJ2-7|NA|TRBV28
CASSLRGNEQYF
TGTGCCAGCAGTTTAAGAGGGAACGAGCAGTACTTC
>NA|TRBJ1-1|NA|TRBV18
CASSPFEGRLSEAFF
TGTGCCAGCTCACCCTTCGAGGGGCGCCTCTCTGAAGCTTTCTTT
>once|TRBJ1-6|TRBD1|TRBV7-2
CASSFSGQGSRIHF
TGTGCCAGCAGCTTCTCGGGACAGGGTTCAAGAATCCACTTT
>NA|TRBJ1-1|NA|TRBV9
CASSVKALNTEAFF
TGTGCCAGCAGCGTAAAGGCCCTGAACACTGAAGCTTTCTTT
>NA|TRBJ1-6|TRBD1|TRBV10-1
CASSGTGGPPLHF
TGCGCCAGCAGTGGTACAGGGGGCCCACCCCTCCACTTT
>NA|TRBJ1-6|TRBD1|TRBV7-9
CASSSDRGNSPLHF
TGTGCCAGCAGCTCGGACAGGGGGAATTCACCCCTCCACTTT
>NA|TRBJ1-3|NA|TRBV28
CASSPPGSGNTIYF
TGTGCCAGCAGCCCCCCGGGGTCTGGAAACACCATATATTTT
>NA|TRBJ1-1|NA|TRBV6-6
CASNQQGSPEAFF
TGTGCCAGCAATCAACAGGGATCCCCTGAAGCTTTCTTT
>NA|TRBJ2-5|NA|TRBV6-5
CASSYGQTQYF
TGTGCCAGCAGTTACGGGCAGACCCAGTACTTC
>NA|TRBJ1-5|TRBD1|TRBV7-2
CASSPRTGGDQPQHF
TGTGCCAGCAGCCCAAGGACAGGGGGAGATCAGCCCCAGCATTTT
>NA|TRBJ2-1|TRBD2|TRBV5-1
CASGLAGPSYNEQFF
TGCGCCAGCGGACTAGCGGGCCCCTCCTACAATGAGCAGTTCTTC
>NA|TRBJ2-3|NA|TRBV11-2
CASKSLAKFTDTQYF
TGTGCCAGCAAGTCTTTAGCGAAGTTTACAGATACGCAGTATTTT
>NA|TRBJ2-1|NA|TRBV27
CASSLGLRNEQFF
TGTGCCAGCAGTTTAGGTCTAAGAAATGAGCAGTTCTTC